This record concerns one T cell receptor beta chain sequence. Its cognate antigen has yet to be identified. A read error may produce the germline difference seen at one junction end. This sample stems from a study of tumor and adjacent non-tumor tissue in lung cancer (dated by TCRdb to the late 2010s). Background on the whole study: By cancer type, the cohort comprised approximately twelve adenocarcinoma patients, 2 squamous cell carcinoma patients and 1 small cell lung cancer patient. The roughly 15 patients were aged roughly 30 to 85 years, included ten or so men and 5 women, and had TNM stage I to III disease. Sequencing produced 125,075,908 productive TCRbeta reads in total, an average of approximately 4.5 million reads per sample. Bulk TCRbeta repertoires were compared between lung tumor tissue and matched distant non-tumor lung tissue obtained from under 18 lung cancer patients. For each patient, one tumor sample and one normal lung sample were taken, giving thirty paired specimens that underwent TCRbeta CDR3 sequencing. Broader findings and caveats from the paper: Because peripheral blood was not sequenced, the blood TCRbeta repertoires of the lung cancer patients in the study went unexamined. Significantly higher TCR diversity (inverse Simpson) was observed in tumor tissue than in normal lung tissue (around 450 vs 150, P = 0.0075, Mann-Whitney U test). Neither the sequencing platform nor unique molecular identifiers are mentioned in the methods. Significantly higher TCR diversity was found in younger patients, and higher tumor TCR diversity was associated with shorter overall and disease-free survival. Only around 15 patients were included in the cohort, and the need for larger samples and more detailed clinical data was noted by the authors. A significantly larger cumulative share of the repertoire was made up by the top 100 clones in normal lung than in tumor tissue.

The library came from multiplex PCR. The listed sequencing device is Illumina HiSeq 2500. Following protocols modified from ARM-PCR, the researchers constructed TCRbeta libraries through three rounds of nested PCR with primers (Table S4). Before sequencing, PCR products in the 200-500 bp range were cut out of the gel and cleaned up using the QIAquick gel extraction kit. The paper's processing steps were these. Reads were cleaned with Trimmomatic, merged with FLASH into complete CDR3 sequences, and assigned to V(D)J germline segments with MiTCR. VDJtools was used to compute clonal diversity as the inverse Simpson's index. In-frame sequences without a premature stop codon were defined as productive reads. Through fastp at Q25 and MiXCR, TCRdb rebuilt clones from the public reads, retaining in-frame beta chains. All rows with the same CDR3 protein become a single entry with the most common DNA and genes. The V and J calls reflect TCRdb's pipeline rather than the authors' work. This sample holds fewer than 120,000 distinct CDR3 sequences; 75% to 90% were observed only once. The top ten hold 20% to 25% of the sample.

The germline V gene encodes CDR1 MGHRA and CDR2 YSYEKL. The CDR3 numbers 15 residues from cysteine through phenylalanine. The read is trimmed to its CDR3 DNA, 45 bases read in frame from base 1. Bulk unsorted tissue served as the source for RNA extraction, and RNA quality was assessed using a NanoDrop ND-1000 and an Agilent 2100. All donors had newly diagnosed lung cancer, had not received prior chemotherapy, and were admitted for thoracic surgery in China between August and November 2014. Patients who had received previous radiotherapy or chemotherapy, or who had another concurrent cancer, were excluded from the study. Pieces of surgical tissue measuring roughly 1-2.2 cm3 were kept in RNAlater solution and held at -80 degrees C until needed.

This receptor was obtained from a man between 65 and 85 years old with non-small cell lung cancer. Sequencing was carried out using lung tumor tissue. The chain couples TRBV4-1 to TRBJ2-5; D gene: possibly TRBD2, on 5 matching bases. With the DNA end fitting TRBJ2-1 better, the J assignment may be wrong. At the DNA level, the sequence is TGCGCCGGCAGTCAAGATCGACTATCTATCGAGACCCAGTTCTTC. Its translation reads: CAGSQDRLSIETQFF.